Below, 26 T cell receptor beta chains from the same sample are listed, as sequenced in a study of beta chain features in type 1 diabetes. Investigators reverse transcribed all isolated RNA, so they sequenced expressed TCRB transcripts. Only in-frame clones appear in the TCRdb table, and some are missing; sequencing was by immunoSEQ multiplex PCR. The repertoire includes about 320,000 clones, around 13% of them detected once, and 6.7% sits in the top ten. The specimen sequenced was central memory CD4+ T cells from blood. The receptor set was obtained from a man under 40 in good health.

This clone was observed a few times. This chain connects TRBV5-4 to TRBJ2-2; the D gene is possibly TRBD1 (5 bases). The CDR3 spans 15 residues. V gave up 3 bases and J gave up 6 bases, with 15 bases separating them. Germline loops: CDR1 SGHNT, CDR2 YYREEE (reference sequence). The CDR3: CASSSWHQGSGELFF. Here the CDR3 DNA reads TGTGCCAGCAGCTCCTGGCATCAGGGCTCCGGGGAGCTGTTTTTT.

The V call is TRBV4-3, the J call TRBJ1-1, with TRBD1 matching 11 bases. V was clipped by 0 bases and J by 4 bases; unmatched bases: 1. CDR3 length: 15 amino acids. CDR1 is LGHNA and CDR2 is YSLEER in the germline V gene. The CDR3 protein is CASSQDGTGGTEAFF. The CDR3 DNA reads as TGCGCCAGCAGCCAAGATGGGACAGGGGGCACTGAAGCTTTCTTT.

This clone was recorded at least ten times. The chain recombines TRBV15 with TRBJ1-1, with a possible D match to TRBD1 (5 bases). V dropped 5 bases and J dropped 0 bases, with 10 bases sitting between them. Germline V gene lookup returns CDR1 LNHNV and CDR2 YYDKDF (reference sequence). CDR3 length: 14 amino acids. This chain's CDR3 is CATSPDIVNTEAFF. For the CDR3, the DNA is TGTGCCACCAGCCCGGACATAGTGAACACTGAAGCTTTCTTT.

The chain carries TRBV5-5 and TRBJ1-5, with a tentative D call TRBD1 (6 bases). The CDR3 length is 16 residues. V shed 4 bases and J shed 7 bases, with 21 bases lying between them. The germline gives CDR1 SGHKS, CDR2 YYEKEE (reference sequence). The DNA for the CDR3 is TGTGCCAGCAGCCCCCGTGGGGGGACATCGAGACAGCCCCAGCATTTT. This gives the protein CASSPRGGTSRQPQHF.

DNA for the CDR3: TGTGCCAGCAGCTTAAGTGCCAGGGGTTCTTCACCCCTCCACTTT. Translating it yields CASSLSARGSSPLHF. V is TRBV7-2 and J is TRBJ1-6; possible D gene TRBD1, 6 bases. Between the trimmed V and J ends, which lost 2 bases and 9 bases, there was a span of 14 bases. CDR1 and CDR2 from the germline V gene are SGHTA and FQGNSA. CDR3 length: 15 residues.

This clone was found a few times. This chain joins TRBV10-3 and TRBJ2-3; no clear D. Germline values: CDR1 ENHRY, CDR2 SYGVKD. The CDR3 spans 11 residues. V lost 11 bases to trimming and J lost 4 bases, with 10 bases between them. The chain's CDR3 is CAAARADTQYF. The CDR3 coding sequence is TGTGCCGCCGCCCGCGCAGATACGCAGTATTTT.

This rearrangement joins TRBV14 to TRBJ1-1; 7 bases fit TRBD1. Germline-derived CDR1 and CDR2 are SGHDN and FVKESK. The CDR3 totals 16 residues. J lost 2 bases, V lost 3 bases, and 9 bases had no gene match. The CDR3 loop reads CASSHQWDRKNTEAFF. DNA of the CDR3: TGTGCCAGCAGCCACCAATGGGACAGAAAAAACACTGAAGCTTTCTTT. The entire variable domain, with the rest obtained from reference TRBV14 and TRBJ1-1, is as follows: EAGVTQFPSHSVIEKGQTVTLRCDPISGHDNLYWYRRVMGKEIKFLLHFVKESKQDESGMPNNRFLAERTGGTYSTLKVQPAELEDSGVYFCASSHQWDRKNTEAFFGQGTRLTVV.

In its sample, this clone was seen a few times. The V gene is TRBV7-9, the J gene TRBJ1-1; D unclear. CDR1 and CDR2 from the germline V gene are SEHNR and FQNEAQ (reference sequence). The V gene lost 5 bases and the J gene lost 2 bases, with 15 bases spanning the gap. CDR3 length: 15 amino acids. CDR3 sequence reads: CASSPRGRANTEAFF. DNA for the CDR3: TGTGCCAGCAGCCCCCGTGGGAGGGCAAACACTGAAGCTTTCTTT.

This clone was counted at least ten times. For the CDR3, the DNA is TGTGCCAGCAGCGAGCGGCCCGGGACAGGGGATGGCTACGAGCAGTACGTC. Translation: CASSERPGTGDGYEQYV. The gene calls are TRBV6-4 and TRBJ2-7; 10 positions agree with TRBD1. CDR1 and CDR2 from the germline V gene are MRHNA and SNTAGT. After removal of 6 bases from V and 3 bases from J, the junction contained 14 bases not matched to a gene. The CDR3 sequence is 17 residues long.

In this sample, this clone turned up many times. The J gene is TRBJ2-7, the V gene TRBV5-5; maybe TRBD2 (6 bases). V gave up 0 bases and J gave up 5 bases, with 9 bases separating them. This CDR3 has 13 amino acids. The V gene's germline CDR1 is SGHKS and CDR2 YYEKEE (reference sequence). Here the CDR3 reads CASSLGTKNEQYV. Written as DNA, the CDR3 is TGTGCCAGCAGCTTGGGGACTAAGAACGAGCAGTACGTC.

The chain joins TRBV6-1 to TRBJ1-1; unclear D gene. The germline CDR1 and CDR2 sequences are MNHNS and SASEGT. This CDR3 is 12 amino acids long. Trimming left V 5 bases short and J 5 bases short, with 9 bases between. CDR3 nucleotide sequence: TGTGCCAGCAGTAAAACGAGGACTGAAGCTTTCTTT. It yields the protein CASSKTRTEAFF.

The chain has TRBV7-9 and TRBJ2-1, with 7 bases fitting TRBD2. The trim removed 0 bases at V and 8 bases at J, leaving 13 bases unmatched. The CDR3 length is 17 residues. The germline V gene encodes CDR1 SEHNR and CDR2 FQNEAQ (reference sequence). CDR3 protein: CASSLAGAGTGVDEQFF. The CDR3 region has the DNA TGTGCCAGCAGCTTAGCGGGAGCGGGGACCGGTGTCGATGAGCAGTTCTTC. Complete variable domain (other parts from reference TRBV7-9 and TRBJ2-1): DTGVSQNPRHKITKRGQNVTFRCDPISEHNRLYWYRQTLGQGPEFLTYFQNEAQLEKSRLLSDRFSAERPKGSFSTLEIQRTEQGDSAMYLCASSLAGAGTGVDEQFFGPGTRLTVL.

The genes are TRBV7-8 and TRBJ2-5; TRBD2 is a possible D gene (6 bases). CDR1 is SGHVS, CDR2 FQNEAQ, per germline. CDR3 size: 16 residues. Trimming stripped 4 bases from V and 5 bases from J, with 20 bases between. The CDR3 loop is CASSSTSSVGGETQYF. The CDR3 DNA is TGTGCCAGCAGCTCAACTAGCAGTGTGGGCGGGGAGACCCAGTACTTC. Full variable domain (rest looked up from reference TRBV7-8 and TRBJ2-5): GAGVSQSPRYKVAKRGQDVALRCDPISGHVSLFWYQQALGQGPEFLTYFQNEAQLDKSGLPSDRFFAERPEGSVSTLKIQRTQQEDSAVYLCASSSTSSVGGETQYFGPGTRLLVL.

The chain carries TRBV9 and TRBJ2-7; D gene unclear. The CDR3 runs to 12 residues. Germline values: CDR1 SGDLS, CDR2 YYNGEE. Trimming stripped 4 bases from V and 7 bases from J, with 12 bases between. CDR3 loop: CASSSQTGEQYF. The CDR3 DNA reads as TGTGCCAGCAGCTCACAGACTGGGGAGCAGTACTTC.

This clone turned up a few times. V gene TRBV18 combines with J gene TRBJ2-2; D is undetermined. The CDR3 spans 15 residues. Trimming took 3 bases from V and 1 from J, leaving 9 bases between them. Germline CDR1 and CDR2: KGHSH and LQKENI. CDR3: CASSPLGKNTGELFF. Here the CDR3 DNA reads TGTGCCAGCTCACCGCTAGGGAAGAACACCGGGGAGCTGTTTTTT.

V usage is TRBV4-3 and J usage is TRBJ2-7; 7 bases are shared with TRBD1. CDR1 and CDR2 (germline): LGHNA, YSLEER. The CDR3 sequence is 15 residues long. The junction had 9 bases not matched to a gene; V was cut back by 2 bases and J by 5 bases. CDR3 bases: TGCGCCAGCAGCCAAAGCGGCGACAGGGTCCACGAGCAGTACTTC. Translation: CASSQSGDRVHEQYF.

This clone was seen a handful of times. This chain joins TRBV10-3 and TRBJ2-3; 7 bases agree with TRBD2. Germline-derived CDR1 and CDR2 are ENHRY and SYGVKD. Trimming cost V 10 bases and J 3 bases; bases outside gene matches: 10. The CDR3 spans 14 residues. CDR3 residues: CATRAGLTTDTQYF. The CDR3 nucleotides are TGTGCCACCCGCGCGGGACTAACTACAGATACGCAGTATTTT.

This clone has just a few counts. This chain connects TRBV11-3 to TRBJ2-5; 7 nucleotides align to TRBD2. The CDR3 extends over 13 amino acids. With 3 bases clipped from V and 3 bases from J, the junction kept 1 base outside the gene matches. Looked up from germline, CDR1 is SGHNT and CDR2 is YENEEA. DNA for the CDR3: TGTGCCAGCAGCTTTGGGGGGGAAGAGACCCAGTACTTC. It encodes CASSFGGEETQYF.

This clone was found many times. The V and J genes are TRBV28 and TRBJ1-5; D might be TRBD1 (5 bases). The germline V and J ends were trimmed by 8 bases and 2 bases, with 13 bases remaining between them. This CDR3 has 14 residues. Per the germline V gene, CDR1 is MDHEN and CDR2 is SYDVKM. CDR3 bases: TGTGCCAGCCTACCATCAGGGCGCAATCAGCCCCAGCATTTT. It specifies CASLPSGRNQPQHF.

This chain connects TRBV11-2 to TRBJ2-3; D may be TRBD2 (6 bases). Looked up from germline, CDR1 is SGHAT and CDR2 is FQNNGV. The CDR3 is 15 amino acids. The ends were cut back, 5 bases at V and 0 bases at J, with 12 bases in the middle. The CDR3 region is CASSARLGSTDTQYF. For the CDR3, the DNA is TGTGCCAGCAGCGCCCGACTAGGTAGCACAGATACGCAGTATTTT. Looking up the rest from reference TRBV11-2 and TRBJ2-3 gives the full variable domain: EAGVAQSPRYKIIEKRQSVAFWCNPISGHATLYWYQQILGQGPKLLIQFQNNGVVDDSQLPKDRFSAERLKGVDSTLKIQPAKLEDSAVYLCASSARLGSTDTQYFGPGTRLTVL.

This clone was seen only a few times. V is TRBV5-1 and J is TRBJ2-5; 7 bases are shared with TRBD2. CDR1 SGHRS and CDR2 YFSETQ come from the germline V gene. The V and J ends lost 4 bases and 1 base, in that order; junction bases with no gene match: 7. The CDR3 is 15 residues long. For the CDR3, the DNA is TGCGCCAGCAGCATGACTAGCACGTCCCAAGAGACCCAGTACTTC. This codes for CASSMTSTSQETQYF.

This clone was counted a few times. The chain has TRBV25-1 and TRBJ2-5; D is ambiguous. CDR1 is MGHDK and CDR2 is SYGVNS in the germline V gene. This CDR3 is built from 13 residues. V was cut by 6 bases and J by 4 bases, with 12 bases left in between. The CDR3 region is CASRGNFRETQYF. The DNA for the CDR3 is TGTGCCAGCAGAGGGAACTTCCGAGAGACCCAGTACTTC.

The chain carries TRBV19 and TRBJ1-5; weak D call: TRBD1 (5 bases). In germline, CDR1 is LNHDA, CDR2 SQIVND (reference sequence). This CDR3 has 14 amino acids. V was pared by 3 bases and J by 2 bases, with 8 bases between. This CDR3 is CASSIGGRNQPQHF. CDR3 bases: TGTGCCAGTAGTATTGGGGGACGCAATCAGCCCCAGCATTTT.

The J gene is TRBJ1-5, the V gene TRBV19; the match to TRBD1 covers 11 bases. The trim removed 7 bases at V and 6 bases at J, leaving 14 bases unmatched. Germline V gene data show CDR1 as LNHDA and CDR2 as SQIVND (reference sequence). The CDR3 has 17 residues. CDR3: CASTPRDRGDYSQPQHF. CDR3 nucleotide sequence: TGTGCCAGTACCCCCCGGGACAGGGGGGATTATAGTCAGCCCCAGCATTTT.

This clone was detected only a few times. J is TRBJ2-3 and V is TRBV5-4, with D perhaps TRBD2 (7 bases). The CDR3 length is 17 residues. Germline V gives CDR1 SGHNT, CDR2 YYREEE (reference sequence). V lost 4 bases, J lost 0 bases, and 18 bases lay in between. CDR3 bases: TGTGCCAGCAGCCTGCCGGGGGGCGGGCACAGCACAGATACGCAGTATTTT. Amino acid sequence: CASSLPGGGHSTDTQYF.

The chain uses TRBV28 and TRBJ2-6, with D uncertain. The CDR3 consists of 13 residues. Trimming took 5 bases from V and 2 from J, leaving 4 bases between them. The germline V gene encodes CDR1 MDHEN and CDR2 SYDVKM. The CDR3 region has the DNA TGTGCCAGCAGTGTACCTGGGGCCAACGTCCTGACTTTC. Residues: CASSVPGANVLTF.